These T cell receptor beta chains were read from a single sample in a study of blood T cell repertoires in COVID-19. TCRdb keeps only in-frame clones here, not all; method: immunoSEQ multiplex PCR. The sample yields about 28,000 clones, 81% seen once. The specimen was peripheral blood. The source of these receptors is a woman aged 60-75 years with acute or convalescent COVID-19. CDR3s include the opening cysteine and the closing phenylalanine or tryptophan. D genes are given only for firm matches. Clone size is given for some rows only: seen once, a few or many times, or a class if the clone is expanded.

TRBV5-1	15	TRBJ1-2	.	.	TGCGCCAGCAGCCACACGAATCCCTTTTCCTATGGCTACACCTTC	CASSHTNPFSYGYTF
TRBV18	16	TRBJ1-6	TRBD1	.	TGTGCCAGCTCCCGAACCCAGGGGGCTAATAATTCACCCCTCCACTTT	CASSRTQGANNSPLHF
TRBV6-6	15	TRBJ1-3	TRBD1	.	TGTGCCAGCAGCCCTAGACAGGGCTCTGGAAACACCATATATTTT	CASSPRQGSGNTIYF
TRBV29-1	17	TRBJ1-2	.	.	TGCAGCGTTCGACTCTGGAGCGTTACTGGGGGGGGCTATGGCTACACCTTC	CSVRLWSVTGGGYGYTF
TRBV20-1	10	TRBJ1-4	.	medium-sized	TGCAGTGCTGAGAATGAAAAACTGTTTTTT	CSAENEKLFF
TRBV7-3	15	TRBJ2-3	TRBD2	.	TGTGCCAGCACCCCCTCTGGGGGGGGTTCACAGACGCAGTATTTT	CASTPSGGGSQTQYF
TRBV5-1	17	TRBJ2-2	.	.	TGCGCCAGCAGCTTGGGTCACCGAGATAGTAACACCGGGGAGCTGTTTTTT	CASSLGHRDSNTGELFF
TRBV2	11	TRBJ1-1	.	few	TGTGCCAGCAGTCGGTTTACTGACTCTTTCTTT	CASSRFTDSFF
TRBV27	16	TRBJ1-2	TRBD1	few	TGTGCCAGCAGTTTATCACAGGGGACCCTTAACTATGGCTACACCTTC	CASSLSQGTLNYGYTF
TRBV7-2	13	TRBJ2-7	.	.	TGTGCCAGCAGCCCGGGACTGATTTACGAGCAGTACTTC	CASSPGLIYEQYF
TRBV29-1	13	TRBJ2-7	TRBD1	few	TGCAGCACTATGACAGGGGCACACTACGAGCAGTACTTC	CSTMTGAHYEQYF
TRBV6-1	16	TRBJ1-2	.	.	TGTGCCAGCAGTGAAGCCCGGCAGGTGAATAACTATGGCTACACCTTC	CASSEARQVNNYGYTF
TRBV5-1	14	TRBJ2-2	TRBD1	.	TGCGCCAGCAGCCCCAGACAGGGTAGCGGGGAGCTGTTTTTT	CASSPRQGSGELFF
TRBV28	16	TRBJ2-1	TRBD1	.	TGTGCCAGCAGACGGCGAGGACAGGGGCCTTACAATGAGCAGTTCTTC	CASRRRGQGPYNEQFF
TRBV28	16	TRBJ1-2	.	.	TGTGCCAGCAGTTCGCCGGGGACATTTTCGGGCTATGGCTACACCTTC	CASSSPGTFSGYGYTF
TRBV5-4	15	TRBJ1-2	TRBD1	.	TGTGCCAGCAGCTCAAACGACAGGGCGATCTATGGCTACACCTTC	CASSSNDRAIYGYTF
TRBV9	15	TRBJ1-1	TRBD1	once	TGTGCCAGCAGCGATGGGGACAGGTGGAACACTGAAGCTTTCTTT	CASSDGDRWNTEAFF
TRBV5-1	15	TRBJ2-3	.	.	TGCGCCAGCAGCTTGGCGTTAGGGGGCACAGATACGCAGTATTTT	CASSLALGGTDTQYF
TRBV30	14	TRBJ2-2	TRBD1	.	TGTGCCTGGAGTGGACAGGGGATCACCGGGGAGCTGTTTTTT	CAWSGQGITGELFF
TRBV7-8	16	TRBJ2-1	TRBD2	.	TGTGCCAGCAGCTTTCGGCGGGGGGGCACCTACAATGAGCAGTTCTTC	CASSFRRGGTYNEQFF
TRBV2	14	TRBJ1-1	TRBD1	.	TGTGCCACCTCTGGGACAGGGAGTAGAACTGAAGCTTTCTTT	CATSGTGSRTEAFF
TRBV28	14	TRBJ1-3	.	.	TGTGCCAGCAGCGACAGGTCTGGGGGAAACACCATATATTTT	CASSDRSGGNTIYF
TRBV4-1	14	TRBJ1-1	.	.	TGCGCCAGCAGGGTAACGGGGAGGGGTACTGAAGCTTTCTTT	CASRVTGRGTEAFF
TRBV5-1	14	TRBJ2-7	TRBD2	.	TGCGCCAGCAGCTTCCAGCGGGGGGCCTACGAGCAGTACTTC	CASSFQRGAYEQYF
TRBV6-5	13	TRBJ2-7	.	.	TGTGCCAGCAGTTACCCTGGGGGGTACGAGCAGTACTTC	CASSYPGGYEQYF
TRBV28	13	TRBJ1-2	.	.	TGTGCCACCCCCTCCGACACTAACTATGGCTACACCTTC	CATPSDTNYGYTF
TRBV5-1	15	TRBJ2-5	TRBD1	.	TGCGCCAGCAGCTTTCAACAGGGGGCGATGGAGACCCAGTACTTC	CASSFQQGAMETQYF
TRBV6-2/TRBV6-3	12	TRBJ2-5	.	.	TGTGCCAGCAGTAACAGTGGAGAGACCCAGTACTTC	CASSNSGETQYF
TRBV30	13	TRBJ2-1	TRBD2	once	TGTGCCTGGTGCCGCGGGGGGGAGAATGAGCAGTTCTTC	CAWCRGGENEQFF
TRBV5-1	12	TRBJ1-1	.	.	TGCGCCAGCAGCTTGGTTCGGGAGGAAGCTTTCTTT	CASSLVREEAFF
TRBV2	16	TRBJ2-7	.	.	TGTGCCAGCAATGGAAGATCGGGATCCCCTACCAACGAGCAGTACTTC	CASNGRSGSPTNEQYF
TRBV6-5	12	TRBJ1-1	TRBD1	few	TGTGCCACGGGACAGCCGAACACTGAAGCTTTCTTT	CATGQPNTEAFF
TRBV25-1	14	TRBJ2-3	.	.	TGTGCCAGCAGTGAATTTTCCCTCACAGATACGCAGTATTTT	CASSEFSLTDTQYF
TRBV29-1	11	TRBJ2-5	TRBD2	.	TGCAGCGGGGGACTACAAGAGACCCAGTACTTC	CSGGLQETQYF
TRBV30	15	TRBJ2-3	TRBD2	.	TGTGCCTGGAGTGTACGTGACGGGGGGGCAGATACGCAGTATTTT	CAWSVRDGGADTQYF
TRBV6-6	13	TRBJ2-7	.	.	TGTGCCAGCAGTTACAAGGGGGTCTACGAGCAGTACTTC	CASSYKGVYEQYF
TRBV7-6	17	TRBJ2-2	TRBD2	.	TGTGCCAGCAGCTTCGCTAGCGGGGGGGGCCGGACCGGGGAGCTGTTTTTT	CASSFASGGGRTGELFF
TRBV29-1	15	TRBJ1-3	.	.	TGCAGCGCCTCCGGACAAACAACTCGTGGAAACACCATATATTTT	CSASGQTTRGNTIYF
TRBV28	18	TRBJ1-6	TRBD1	.	TGTGCCAGCAGTTGGGGCCCCGCCGGGACAGGATTGAGTTCACCCCTCCACTTT	CASSWGPAGTGLSSPLHF
TRBV12-3/TRBV12-4	13	TRBJ2-7	.	few	TGTGCCAGCAGTTTGTGGCTGTCCTACGAGCAGTACTTC	CASSLWLSYEQYF
TRBV2	16	TRBJ1-6	TRBD1	.	TGTGCCAGCGGGTCGACACAGGGGGCCTATAATTCACCCCTCCACTTT	CASGSTQGAYNSPLHF
TRBV14	16	TRBJ1-1	.	.	TGTGCCAGCAGCCAAGATAAGAGGGTGAGAAACACTGAAGCTTTCTTT	CASSQDKRVRNTEAFF
TRBV30	13	TRBJ2-3	TRBD2	.	TGTGCCTGGTCTAGCGGGGGTGCAGATACGCAGTATTTT	CAWSSGGADTQYF
TRBV30	14	TRBJ1-6	TRBD1	.	TGTGCCTGGAGTGTTGAGACAGGGAATTCACCCCTCCACTTT	CAWSVETGNSPLHF
TRBV21-1	15	TRBJ1-4	.	.	TGTGCCAGCAGCACCCCGGCAGGGGAAAATGAAAAACTGTTTTTT	CASSTPAGENEKLFF
TRBV6-1	17	TRBJ1-2	TRBD1	.	TGTGCCAGCAGTGTCGACAGGGGGCGATCGCTGCTCTATGGCTACACCTTC	CASSVDRGRSLLYGYTF
TRBV11-2	13	TRBJ2-7	.	.	TGTGCCAGCAGCCCTTTCAGGGGCTACGAGCAGTACTTC	CASSPFRGYEQYF
TRBV21-1	18	TRBJ1-5	.	.	TGTGCCAGCAGCAAAATTAGTCAGGGACAGGTCATCAATCAGCCCCAGCATTTT	CASSKISQGQVINQPQHF
TRBV9	13	TRBJ2-1	.	once	TGTGCCAGCAGCCCGAGCTCAGCGGTCGAGCAGTTCTTC	CASSPSSAVEQFF
TRBV3-1/TRBV3-2	16	TRBJ2-1	.	once	TGTGCCAGCAGCCAAGATCCCCCGGGAAGGAGAAATGAGCAGTTCTTC	CASSQDPPGRRNEQFF
TRBV29-1	15	TRBJ1-2	TRBD1	.	TGCAGCGTAGATCCGACCGGGACAGGGGAGGATGCCTACACCTTC	CSVDPTGTGEDAYTF
TRBV29-1	14	TRBJ1-2	.	.	TGCAGCGTTGAAGCTCGGCAGGGCCTCTATGGCTACACCTTC	CSVEARQGLYGYTF
TRBV24-1	14	TRBJ2-7	.	.	TGTGCCACCAGTGATTTCAACGAGTCCAACGAGCAGTACTTC	CATSDFNESNEQYF
TRBV28	14	TRBJ2-3	.	.	TGTGCCAGCAGTCCGGCAGGGAGCACAGATACGCAGTATTTT	CASSPAGSTDTQYF
TRBV6-2/TRBV6-3	18	TRBJ2-7	TRBD1	once	TGTGCCAGCAGTTACGGGTTAGGGGGCGCTTCCCTCCCCTACGAGCAGTACTTC	CASSYGLGGASLPYEQYF
TRBV5-1	15	TRBJ1-3	.	.	TGCGCCAGCAGCCCAAATACAGGGTACGGAAACACCATATATTTT	CASSPNTGYGNTIYF